One sample yielded the 4 T cell receptor beta chains listed below, sequenced in a study of circulating and synovial CD4+ cells in juvenile arthritis. Only in-frame clones appear in the TCRdb table, and some are missing; sequencing was by immunoSEQ multiplex PCR. Among 30,000 to 40,000 clones, 90% to 95% were seen once, and the ten largest hold 0.15% to 0.2%. The sample consisted of CD4+ T cells from blood. Receptors were obtained from a human donor with juvenile idiopathic arthritis.

This sequence joins TRBV11-2 and TRBJ2-3; D is uncertain. Germline CDR1 and CDR2: SGHAT and FQNNGV. The length of the CDR3 is 12 residues. The ends were cut back, 8 bases at V and 4 bases at J, with 10 bases in the middle. The CDR3 nucleotides read TGTGCCAGCCAAGTAGATGCAGATACGCAGTATTTT. This sequence encodes CASQVDADTQYF.

The chain links TRBV6-5 to TRBJ1-2, with 8 positions matching TRBD1. Trimming cost V 6 bases and J 5 bases; bases outside gene matches: 11. The length of the CDR3 is 15 residues. CDR1 and CDR2 from the germline V gene are MNHEY and SVGAGI. The CDR3 region is CASRQTGTGPYGYTF. The DNA for the CDR3 is TGTGCCAGCAGACAAACCGGGACAGGACCTTATGGCTACACCTTC.

The chain joins TRBV7-9 to TRBJ1-1; D gene uncertain. V dropped 1 base and J dropped 1 base, with 7 bases sitting between them. There are 14 residues in the CDR3. The V gene's germline CDR1 is SEHNR and CDR2 FQNEAQ (reference sequence). The CDR3 here is CASSLGAENTEAFF. The DNA for the CDR3 is TGTGCCAGCAGCTTAGGTGCGGAGAACACTGAAGCTTTCTTT.

The V call is TRBV5-5, the J call TRBJ2-7; perhaps TRBD1 as D (6 bases). The CDR3 totals 15 residues. Germline CDR1 and CDR2: SGHKS and YYEKEE (reference sequence). Between the trimmed V and J ends, which lost 0 bases and 4 bases, there was a span of 14 bases. CDR3 DNA sequence: TGTGCCAGCAGCTTGGGCTCCAGGGGATGGTACGAGCAGTACTTC. Translation: CASSLGSRGWYEQYF.